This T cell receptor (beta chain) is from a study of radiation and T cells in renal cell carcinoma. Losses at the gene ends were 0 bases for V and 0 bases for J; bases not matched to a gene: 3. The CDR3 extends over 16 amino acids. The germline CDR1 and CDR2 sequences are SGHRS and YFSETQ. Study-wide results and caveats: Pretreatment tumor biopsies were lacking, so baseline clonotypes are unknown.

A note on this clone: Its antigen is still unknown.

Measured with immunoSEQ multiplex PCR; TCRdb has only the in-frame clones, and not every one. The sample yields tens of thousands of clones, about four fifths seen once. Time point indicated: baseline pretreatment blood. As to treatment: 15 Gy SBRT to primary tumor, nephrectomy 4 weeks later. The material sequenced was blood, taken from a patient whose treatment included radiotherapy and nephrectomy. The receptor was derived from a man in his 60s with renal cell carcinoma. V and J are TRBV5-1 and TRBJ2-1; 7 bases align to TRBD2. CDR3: CASSLAGGHSYNEQFF. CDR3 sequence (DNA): TGCGCCAGCAGCTTGGCGGGAGGCCACTCCTACAATGAGCAGTTCTTC.